Listed here are 29 T cell receptor beta chains from one sample, sequenced in a study of graft-versus-host responses after intestinal transplantation. Profiled with immunoSEQ multiplex PCR; TCRdb holds only in-frame clones, not every one. The sample has fewer than 25,000 clones; just under 40% are singletons. The source material was alloreactive CD4+ T cells from a mixed lymphocyte reaction culture, sampled before intestinal transplant. The subset was: CFSE-low proliferating T cells sorted from roughly 6-day pre-transplant mixed lymphocyte reaction (GvH or HvG direction). Source of these receptors: a human patient who received an intestinal transplant.

This clone came up a few times. CDR3 protein: CASSEQGLGNTIYF. Here the CDR3 DNA reads TGTGCCAGCAGTGAACAGGGTCTAGGAAACACCATATATTTT. J is TRBJ1-3 and V is TRBV2, with TRBD1 as a possible D gene (5 bases). The CDR3 is made up of 14 amino acids. Trimming took 2 bases from V and 4 from J, leaving 9 bases between them. From germline, CDR1 is SNHLY and CDR2 FYNNEI. The entire variable domain, with the rest obtained from reference TRBV2 and TRBJ1-3, is as follows: EPEVTQTPSHQVTQMGQEVILRCVPISNHLYFYWYRQILGQKVEFLVSFYNNEISEKSEIFDDQFSVERPDGSNFTLKIRSTKLEDSAMYFCASSEQGLGNTIYFGEGSWLTVV.

The gene calls are TRBV28 and TRBJ2-1; 8 bases are a match to TRBD2. Germline CDR1 reads MDHEN; CDR2 reads SYDVKM. With 1 base clipped from V and 8 bases from J, the junction kept 7 bases outside the gene matches. The CDR3 is made up of 15 amino acids. The chain's CDR3 is CASSLYGRAGDEQFF. The DNA of the CDR3 is TGTGCCAGCAGTTTATACGGGAGGGCCGGTGATGAGCAGTTCTTC.

The chain carries TRBV4-2 and TRBJ2-7, with TRBD1 identical over 9 bases. CDR1 and CDR2 from the germline V gene are LGHNA and YNFKEQ. Germline trimming cut 1 base from V and 4 bases from J; bases unmatched to any gene: 8. The CDR3 loop spans 16 amino acids. DNA of the CDR3: TGTGCCAGCAGCCAAGCTATCTCCGGGACAGGGTACGAGCAGTACTTC. Translating it yields CASSQAISGTGYEQYF.

The sample holds a few counts of this clone. The chain couples TRBV6-1 to TRBJ1-2; D gene uncertain. The germline CDR1 and CDR2 sequences are MNHNS and SASEGT. The CDR3 has 13 residues. With 1 base removed from V and 7 bases from J, the gap between germline ends came to 10 bases. As DNA, the CDR3 is TGTGCCAGCAGTGAAGGGCCAGGACTTGGCTACACCTTC. Translating gives CASSEGPGLGYTF.

This clone was recorded once. The rearrangement joins TRBV4-2 to TRBJ1-4; no definite D call. Trimming took 0 bases from V and 7 from J, leaving 9 bases between them. In germline, CDR1 is LGHNA, CDR2 YNFKEQ. This CDR3 region has 14 residues. The CDR3 sequence: CASSQDRLSEKLFF. The CDR3, as DNA: TGTGCCAGCAGCCAAGATCGCCTAAGTGAAAAACTGTTTTTT.

The rearrangement links TRBV4-3 to TRBJ2-1; 12 bases line up with TRBD2. CDR3 length: 15 amino acids. The J segment lost 10 bases and the V segment lost 5 bases, leaving 9 bases of the junction unmatched. Germline values: CDR1 LGHNA, CDR2 YSLEER. The CDR3 loop is CASSALAGGPGEQFF. Written as DNA, the CDR3 is TGCGCCAGCAGCGCCCTAGCGGGGGGGCCTGGGGAGCAGTTCTTC.

This chain connects TRBV7-2 to TRBJ1-1; the match to TRBD1 covers 7 bases. CDR1 is SGHTA, CDR2 FQGNSA, per germline. This CDR3 contains 14 residues. The V gene end was trimmed by 1 base and the J gene end by 1 base; junction bases not matched to a gene: 0. Written as DNA, the CDR3 is TGTGCCAGCAGCTTAGACAGGGGGAACACTGAAGCTTTCTTT. This gives the protein CASSLDRGNTEAFF.

This chain connects TRBV7-9 to TRBJ1-2; D perhaps matches TRBD1 (5 bases). Germline CDR1 and CDR2: SEHNR and FQNEAQ (reference sequence). V gave up 2 bases and J gave up 2 bases, with 9 bases separating them. The CDR3 spans 14 residues. Written as DNA, the CDR3 is TGTGCCAGCAGCTTACAGGGATCCAACTATGGCTACACCTTC. Its translation: CASSLQGSNYGYTF. Based on the CDR3 plus reference TRBV7-9 and TRBJ1-2, the full variable domain is DTGVSQNPRHKITKRGQNVTFRCDPISEHNRLYWYRQTLGQGPEFLTYFQNEAQLEKSRLLSDRFSAERPKGSFSTLEIQRTEQGDSAMYLCASSLQGSNYGYTFGSGTRLTVV.

The chain joins TRBV19 to TRBJ1-5; 10 nucleotides agree with TRBD1. After removal of 3 bases from V and 0 bases from J, the junction contained 2 bases not matched to a gene. The CDR3 has 16 residues. Germline CDR1 reads LNHDA; CDR2 reads SQIVND (reference sequence). CDR3 bases: TGTGCCAGTAGTATCCGGGACAGGGGTAGCAATCAGCCCCAGCATTTT. Its translation: CASSIRDRGSNQPQHF.

The chain carries TRBV9 and TRBJ1-1; no reliable D call. There are 15 residues in the CDR3. Germline-derived CDR1 and CDR2 are SGDLS and YYNGEE. Trimming stripped 2 bases from V and 3 bases from J, with 14 bases between. CDR3 protein: CASSVGLAYYTEAFF. The CDR3 bases are TGTGCCAGCAGCGTTGGGCTAGCATATTACACTGAAGCTTTCTTT.

With respect to this clone: Other DNA variants within this sample encode the same CDR3. This sequence joins TRBV29-1 and TRBJ1-1; 8 bases match TRBD1. V was clipped by 4 bases and J by 4 bases; unmatched bases: 2. From germline, CDR1 is SQVTM and CDR2 ANQGSEA. CDR3 size: 12 residues. The CDR3 sequence is CSVGTGRTEAFF. The DNA of the CDR3 is TGCAGCGTTGGGACAGGGCGCACTGAAGCTTTCTTT.

This clone has just a few counts. The rearrangement uses TRBV10-1 and TRBJ2-1, with a tentative D call TRBD2 (6 bases). V lost 3 bases and J 5 bases, leaving 8 bases between the germline ends. Germline values: CDR1 WNHNN, CDR2 SYGVQD (reference sequence). The CDR3 length is 13 residues. CDR3 nucleotides: TGCGCCAGCAGTGAACTAGCCGACAATGAGCAGTTCTTC. Residues: CASSELADNEQFF.

This chain links TRBV28 with TRBJ2-5; no clear D gene. V was shortened by 3 bases and J by 1 base, with 3 bases between the two germline ends. The germline V gene has CDR1 MDHEN and CDR2 SYDVKM. The CDR3 runs to 12 residues. This chain's CDR3 is CASSLAQETQYF. As DNA, the CDR3 is TGTGCCAGCAGTTTGGCCCAAGAGACCCAGTACTTC.

V gene TRBV2 combines with J gene TRBJ1-1; a possible D gene is TRBD1 (5 bases). V was clipped by 7 bases and J by 0 bases, with 12 bases between them. The CDR3 consists of 14 residues. The V gene's germline CDR1 is SNHLY and CDR2 FYNNEI. The CDR3 coding sequence is TGTGCCAGCACTTTAGACAGAATGAACACTGAAGCTTTCTTT. Translation: CASTLDRMNTEAFF.

This clone was picked up a small number of times. The V gene is TRBV7-2, the J gene TRBJ1-3; D perhaps matches TRBD1 (6 bases). The V gene lost 1 base and the J gene lost 0 bases, with 13 bases spanning the gap. Germline assignment: CDR1 SGHTA and CDR2 FQGNSA. The CDR3 runs to 17 residues. The CDR3 region is CASSLVQGQVSGNTIYF. The DNA for the CDR3 is TGTGCCAGCAGCTTAGTACAGGGCCAGGTCTCTGGAAACACCATATATTTT.

This chain connects TRBV5-5 to TRBJ2-7, with 10 bases matching TRBD2. The CDR3 contains 18 residues. The ends lost 3 bases at V and 2 bases at J; junction bases unmatched: 14. Germline CDR1 reads SGHKS; CDR2 reads YYEKEE (reference sequence). The CDR3 DNA follows: TGTGCCAGCAGCTCGCTTGTGGCCGGACTAGCGGTCCCCTACGAGCAGTACTTC. It specifies CASSSLVAGLAVPYEQYF.

Only a few counts were recorded for this clone. The chain employs TRBV5-1 and TRBJ2-7, with TRBD1 identical over 12 bases. The trim removed 4 bases at V and 7 bases at J, leaving 9 bases unmatched. This CDR3 is built from 15 residues. In germline, CDR1 is SGHRS, CDR2 YFSETQ. The CDR3 coding sequence is TGCGCCAGCAGCCCTCCGGGACAGGGGGCCGGGGAGCAGTACTTC. The encoded protein is CASSPPGQGAGEQYF.

The chain joins TRBV2 to TRBJ2-2, with TRBD1 matching over 8 bases. Losses at the gene ends were 6 bases for V and 4 bases for J; bases not matched to a gene: 7. This CDR3 is built from 15 residues. Germline CDR1 and CDR2: SNHLY and FYNNEI. DNA of the CDR3: TGTGCCAGCAGGTACAGGGGGGCGCGCACCGGGGAGCTGTTTTTT. It encodes CASRYRGARTGELFF.

V is TRBV19 and J is TRBJ2-7, with D perhaps matching TRBD2 (6 bases). The CDR3 loop spans 14 amino acids. Germline values: CDR1 LNHDA, CDR2 SQIVND (reference sequence). Trimming removed 5 bases from V and 2 bases from J, with 13 bases in between. DNA of the CDR3: TGTGCCAGTAGTCGCCCGGGACTCCCCTACGAGCAGTACTTC. This sequence encodes CASSRPGLPYEQYF.

This clone was recorded a few times. CDR3 nucleotide sequence: TGTGCCAGCAGCTTAAGAGACAGGGGTTGGGCGAACACTGAAGCTTTCTTT. It yields the protein CASSLRDRGWANTEAFF. The rearrangement joins TRBV7-2 to TRBJ1-1; 8 nucleotides line up with TRBD1. This CDR3 has 17 amino acids. The ends lost 2 bases at V and 1 base at J; junction bases unmatched: 9. Germline values: CDR1 SGHTA, CDR2 FQGNSA.

This clone is categorized as medium-sized. This sequence joins TRBV7-9 and TRBJ1-1; D possibly corresponds to TRBD1 (6 bases). V was pared by 5 bases and J by 0 bases, with 13 bases between. The CDR3 is 15 amino acids. CDR1 is SEHNR and CDR2 is FQNEAQ in the germline V gene (reference sequence). CDR3 bases: TGTGCCAGCAGCCCTTTGACAGGCCTGAACACTGAAGCTTTCTTT. Translating gives CASSPLTGLNTEAFF.

This clone turned up a few times. This chain connects TRBV6-1 to TRBJ1-4; D might be TRBD1 (5 bases). This CDR3 spans 15 amino acids. Deletions cut 0 bases from V and 7 bases from J, with 12 bases between. CDR1 is MNHNS and CDR2 is SASEGT in the germline V gene. CDR3 in amino acids: CASSEAGDYIEKLFF. CDR3 nucleotide sequence: TGTGCCAGCAGTGAAGCAGGGGATTACATTGAAAAACTGTTTTTT.

The rearrangement joins TRBV5-4 to TRBJ2-7; D is undetermined. Germline assignment: CDR1 SGHNT and CDR2 YYREEE (reference sequence). The CDR3 covers 12 residues. Trimming took 0 bases from V and 4 from J, leaving 5 bases between them. The CDR3 DNA reads as TGTGCCAGCAGCTTGGACTATTACGAGCAGTACTTC. Its translation is CASSLDYYEQYF.

Only a few counts were recorded for this clone. This rearrangement joins TRBV12-5 to TRBJ2-7; 8 bases agree with TRBD1. V shed 1 base, J shed 6 bases, and the junction held 8 bases outside the gene matches. Germline CDR1 reads LGHNT; CDR2 reads FRNRAP. This CDR3 has 15 amino acids. Here the CDR3 DNA reads TGTGCTAGTGGTTTGGACAGGGGGGAGCGGTCCGAGCAGTACTTC. Its protein is CASGLDRGERSEQYF.

V is TRBV10-3 and J is TRBJ1-1, with a weak D call TRBD1 (5 bases). The CDR3 spans 12 residues. V lost 3 bases and J lost 7, with 9 bases in between. Germline V gives CDR1 ENHRY, CDR2 SYGVKD. CDR3 residues: CAISDRQNEAFF. The CDR3 nucleotides read TGTGCCATCAGTGACCGACAGAATGAAGCTTTCTTT.

The table lists this clone with a few counts. This chain uses TRBV11-1 with TRBJ2-1, with D uncertain. This CDR3 region has 16 residues. Germline values: CDR1 SGHAT, CDR2 FQDESV (reference sequence). Trimming took off 3 bases at V and 0 bases at J, with 12 bases between the two ends. DNA for the CDR3: TGTGCCAGCAGCTTCTCCTACATAGCCTCCTACAATGAGCAGTTCTTC. Translation gives CASSFSYIASYNEQFF.

V gene TRBV4-3 combines with J gene TRBJ1-2, with 7 bases aligning to TRBD1. CDR3 length: 13 residues. CDR1 is LGHNA, CDR2 YSLEER, per germline. V shed 4 bases and J 8 bases; nucleotides not matched to a gene: 7. The CDR3 spells CASSRLQGYGYTF. In DNA form, the CDR3 reads TGCGCCAGCAGCCGCCTACAGGGGTACGGCTACACCTTC.

The chain carries TRBV5-4 and TRBJ1-6; D perhaps matches TRBD1 (5 bases). CDR1 and CDR2 (germline): SGHNT, YYREEE (reference sequence). V was trimmed by 1 base and J by 7 bases, leaving 12 bases between them. CDR3 length: 15 amino acids. CDR3 bases: TGTGCCAGCAGCTTGAAAGCAGGGTTAAATTCACCCCTCCACTTT. This translates into CASSLKAGLNSPLHF.

This chain connects TRBV7-6 to TRBJ1-2, with D possibly being TRBD1 (5 bases). The germline CDR1 and CDR2 sequences are SGHVS and FNYEAQ. V was pared by 5 bases and J by 4 bases, with 20 bases between. This CDR3 has 16 residues. CDR3 nucleotides: TGTGCCAGCAGCCGATCCCGGGGGTCTGATGCCTATGGCTACACCTTC. It specifies CASSRSRGSDAYGYTF.